The present T cell receptor (beta chain) was sequenced within a study of blood T cell repertoires in COVID-19. Background on the study: The study drew acute and convalescent COVID-19 samples from the United States, Italy and Spain.

From germline, CDR1 is SGHTA and CDR2 FQGTGA. The CDR3 has 19 amino acids. With 5 bases clipped from V and 5 bases from J, the junction kept 14 bases outside the gene matches. The assay was immunoSEQ multiplex PCR, and TCRdb's table has in-frame clones only and misses some. Of 250,000 to 300,000 clones listed, roughly 87% are singletons. The receptor's source is a woman aged 50 to 60 who had recovered from COVID-19. The sample consisted of peripheral blood. The gene calls are TRBV7-3 and TRBJ2-1; 14 bases fit TRBD2. CDR3 DNA sequence: TGTGCCAGCAGCCTCCTCCCGGGACTAGCGGGGGACCCTAACAATGAGCAGTTCTTC. Translation: CASSLLPGLAGDPNNEQFF.